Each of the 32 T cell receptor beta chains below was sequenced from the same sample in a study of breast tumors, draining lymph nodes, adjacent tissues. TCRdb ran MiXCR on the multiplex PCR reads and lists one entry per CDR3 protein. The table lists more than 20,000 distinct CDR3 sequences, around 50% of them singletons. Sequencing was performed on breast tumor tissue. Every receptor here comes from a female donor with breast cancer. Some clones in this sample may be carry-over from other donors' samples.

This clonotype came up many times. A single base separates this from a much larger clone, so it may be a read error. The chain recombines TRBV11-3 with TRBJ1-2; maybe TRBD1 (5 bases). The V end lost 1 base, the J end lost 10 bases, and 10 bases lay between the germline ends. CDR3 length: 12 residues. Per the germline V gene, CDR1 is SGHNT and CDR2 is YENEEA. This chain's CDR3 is CASSLGGVAYTF. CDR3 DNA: TGTGCCAGCAGCTTAGGAGGGGTTGCCTACACCTTC.

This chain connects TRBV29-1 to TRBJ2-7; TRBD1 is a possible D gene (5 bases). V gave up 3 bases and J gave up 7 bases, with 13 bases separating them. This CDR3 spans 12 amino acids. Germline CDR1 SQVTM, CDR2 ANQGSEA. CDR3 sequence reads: CSVEGQGWEQYF. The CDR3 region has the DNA TGCAGCGTTGAGGGCCAGGGATGGGAGCAGTACTTC.

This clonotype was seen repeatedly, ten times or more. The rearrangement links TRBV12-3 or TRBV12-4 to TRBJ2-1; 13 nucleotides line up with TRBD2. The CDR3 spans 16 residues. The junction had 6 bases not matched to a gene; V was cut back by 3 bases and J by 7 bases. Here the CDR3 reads CASSFGTSGILNEQFF. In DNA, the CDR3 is TGTGCCAGCAGTTTTGGGACTAGCGGGATTTTGAATGAGCAGTTCTTC.

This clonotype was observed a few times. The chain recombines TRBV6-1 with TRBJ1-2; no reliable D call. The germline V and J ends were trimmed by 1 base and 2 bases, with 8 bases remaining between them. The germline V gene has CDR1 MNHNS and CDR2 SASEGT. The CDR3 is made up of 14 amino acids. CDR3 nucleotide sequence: TGTGCCAGCAGTGAAGGTTCAGCCAACTATGGCTACACCTTC. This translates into CASSEGSANYGYTF.

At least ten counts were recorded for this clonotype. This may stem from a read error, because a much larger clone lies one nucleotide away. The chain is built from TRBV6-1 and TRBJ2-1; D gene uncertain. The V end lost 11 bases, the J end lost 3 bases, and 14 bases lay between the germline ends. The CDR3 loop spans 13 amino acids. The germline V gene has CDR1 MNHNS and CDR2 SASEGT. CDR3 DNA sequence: TGTGCCGACCGGCACTGGCACTACAATGAGCAGTTCTTC. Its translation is CADRHWHYNEQFF.

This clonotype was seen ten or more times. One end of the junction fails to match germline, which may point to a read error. The CDR3 here is CASSHSAVETQYF. The CDR3 bases are TGTGCCAGCAGTCACTCTGCAGTCGAGACCCAGTACTTC. The chain couples TRBV6-2 or TRBV6-3 to TRBJ2-5; D ambiguous. The CDR3 covers 13 residues. Germline loops: CDR1 MNHEY, CDR2 SVGEGT.

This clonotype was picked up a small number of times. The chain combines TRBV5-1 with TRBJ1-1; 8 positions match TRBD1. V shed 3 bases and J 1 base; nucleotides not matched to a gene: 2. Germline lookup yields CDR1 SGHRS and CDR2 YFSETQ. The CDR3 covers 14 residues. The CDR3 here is CASSSGGTNTEAFF. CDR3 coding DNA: TGCGCCAGCAGCTCAGGGGGCACGAACACTGAAGCTTTCTTT.

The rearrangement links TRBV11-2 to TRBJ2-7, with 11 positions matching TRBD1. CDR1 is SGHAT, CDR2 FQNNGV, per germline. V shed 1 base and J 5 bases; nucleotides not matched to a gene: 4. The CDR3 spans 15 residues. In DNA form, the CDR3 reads TGTGCCAGCAGCTTAGGAGGACAGGGGGCCCACGAGCAGTACTTC. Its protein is CASSLGGQGAHEQYF.

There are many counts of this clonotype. The CDR3: CASSPTYSGREGQPDTQYF. As DNA, the CDR3 is TGTGCCAGCAGCCCAACCTACAGTGGGCGGGAGGGCCAACCAGATACGCAGTATTTT. The rearrangement joins TRBV7-9 to TRBJ2-3, with 9 bases lining up with TRBD2. The CDR3 has 19 residues. Germline CDR1 is SEHNR and CDR2 is FQNEAQ (reference sequence). The ends lost 5 bases at V and 4 bases at J; junction bases unmatched: 19.

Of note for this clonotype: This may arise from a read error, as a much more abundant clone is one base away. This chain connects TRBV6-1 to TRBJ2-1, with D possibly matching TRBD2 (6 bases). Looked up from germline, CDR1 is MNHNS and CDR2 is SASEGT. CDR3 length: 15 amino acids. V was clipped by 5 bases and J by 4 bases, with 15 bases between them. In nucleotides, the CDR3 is TGTGCCAGCAGTCAATCGCTAGCGTTGTACAATGAGCAGTTCTTC. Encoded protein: CASSQSLALYNEQFF.

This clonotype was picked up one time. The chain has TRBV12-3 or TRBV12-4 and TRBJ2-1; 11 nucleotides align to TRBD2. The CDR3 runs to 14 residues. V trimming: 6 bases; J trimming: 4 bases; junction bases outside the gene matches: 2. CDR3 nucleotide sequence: TGTGCCAGCAGCCGACTAGCGGGGTACAATGAGCAGTTCTTC. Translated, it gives CASSRLAGYNEQFF.

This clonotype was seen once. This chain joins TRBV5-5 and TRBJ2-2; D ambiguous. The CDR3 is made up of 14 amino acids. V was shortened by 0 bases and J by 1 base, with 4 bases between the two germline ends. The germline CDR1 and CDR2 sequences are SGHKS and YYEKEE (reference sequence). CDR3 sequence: CASSLDVNTGELFF. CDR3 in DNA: TGTGCCAGCAGCTTGGACGTGAACACCGGGGAGCTGTTTTTT.

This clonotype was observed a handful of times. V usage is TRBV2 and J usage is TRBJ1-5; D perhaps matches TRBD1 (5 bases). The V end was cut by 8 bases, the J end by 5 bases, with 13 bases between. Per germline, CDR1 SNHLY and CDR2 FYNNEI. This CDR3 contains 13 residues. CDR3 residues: CASSDRGYQPQHF. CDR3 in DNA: TGTGCCAGCTCCGACAGAGGCTATCAGCCCCAGCATTTT.

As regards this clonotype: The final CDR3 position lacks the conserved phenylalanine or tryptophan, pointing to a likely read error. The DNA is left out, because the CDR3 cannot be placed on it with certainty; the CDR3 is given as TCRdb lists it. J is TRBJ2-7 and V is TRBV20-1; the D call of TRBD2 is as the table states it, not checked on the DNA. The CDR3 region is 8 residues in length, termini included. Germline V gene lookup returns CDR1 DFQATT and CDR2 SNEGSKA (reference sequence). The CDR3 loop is CSARGLAG.

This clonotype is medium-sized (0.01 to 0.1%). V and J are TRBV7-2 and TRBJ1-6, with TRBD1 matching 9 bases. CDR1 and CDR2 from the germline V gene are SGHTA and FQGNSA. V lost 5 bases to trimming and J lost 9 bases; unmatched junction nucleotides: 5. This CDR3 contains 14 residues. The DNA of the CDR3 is TGTGCCAGCAGCCGAGGGGACAGGGCTTCACCCCTCCACTTT. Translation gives CASSRGDRASPLHF.

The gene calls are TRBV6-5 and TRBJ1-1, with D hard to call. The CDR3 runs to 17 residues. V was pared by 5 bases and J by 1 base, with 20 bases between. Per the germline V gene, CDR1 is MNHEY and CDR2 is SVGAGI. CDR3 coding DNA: TGTGCCAGCAGTGACTGGTACAACAGCGGACCGAACACTGAAGCTTTCTTT. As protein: CASSDWYNSGPNTEAFF.

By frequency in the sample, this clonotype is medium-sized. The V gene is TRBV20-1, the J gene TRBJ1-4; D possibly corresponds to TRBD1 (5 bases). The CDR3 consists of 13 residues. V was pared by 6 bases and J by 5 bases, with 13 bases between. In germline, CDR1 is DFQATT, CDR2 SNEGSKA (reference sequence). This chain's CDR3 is CSAFGGVNEKLFF. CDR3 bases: TGCAGTGCGTTTGGAGGGGTGAATGAAAAACTGTTTTTT.

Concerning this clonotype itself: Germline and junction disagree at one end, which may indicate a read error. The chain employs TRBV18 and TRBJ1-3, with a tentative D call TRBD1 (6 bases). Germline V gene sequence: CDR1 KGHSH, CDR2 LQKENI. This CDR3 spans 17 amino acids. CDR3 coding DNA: TGTGCCAGCTCACCCCCCAACAGGGACAAATCTGGAAGCACCATATATTTT. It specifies CASSPPNRDKSGSTIYF. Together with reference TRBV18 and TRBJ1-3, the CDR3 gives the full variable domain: NAGVMQNPRHLVRRRGQEARLRCSPMKGHSHVYWYRQLPEEGLKFMVYLQKENIIDESGMPKERFSAEFPKEGPSILRIQQVVRGDSAAYFCASSPPNRDKSGSTIYFGEGSWLTVV.

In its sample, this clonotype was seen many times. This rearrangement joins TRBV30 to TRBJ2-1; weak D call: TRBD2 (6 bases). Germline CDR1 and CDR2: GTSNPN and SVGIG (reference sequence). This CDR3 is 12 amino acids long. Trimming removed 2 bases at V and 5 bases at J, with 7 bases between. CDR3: CAWSLADNEQFF. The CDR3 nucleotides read TGTGCCTGGAGTTTAGCGGACAATGAGCAGTTCTTC.

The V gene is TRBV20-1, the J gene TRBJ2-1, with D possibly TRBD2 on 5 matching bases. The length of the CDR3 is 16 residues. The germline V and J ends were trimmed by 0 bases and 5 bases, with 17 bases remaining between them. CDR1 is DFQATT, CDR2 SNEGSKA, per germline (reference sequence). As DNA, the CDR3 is TGCAGTGCTAGAGAGCCCTCTTCAGGACTGAACAATGAGCAGTTCTTC. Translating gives CSAREPSSGLNNEQFF.

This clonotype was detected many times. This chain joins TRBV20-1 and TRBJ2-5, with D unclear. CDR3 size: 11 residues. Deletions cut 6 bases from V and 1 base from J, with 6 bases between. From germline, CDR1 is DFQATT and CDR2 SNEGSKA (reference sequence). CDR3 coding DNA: TGCAGTGCCCAATTCCAAGAGACCCAGTACTTC. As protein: CSAQFQETQYF.

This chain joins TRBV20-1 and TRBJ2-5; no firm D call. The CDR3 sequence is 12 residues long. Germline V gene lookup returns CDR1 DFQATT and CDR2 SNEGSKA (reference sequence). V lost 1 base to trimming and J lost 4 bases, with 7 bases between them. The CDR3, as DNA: TGCAGTGCTAGAGTAGTACGAGAGACCCAGTACTTC. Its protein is CSARVVRETQYF.

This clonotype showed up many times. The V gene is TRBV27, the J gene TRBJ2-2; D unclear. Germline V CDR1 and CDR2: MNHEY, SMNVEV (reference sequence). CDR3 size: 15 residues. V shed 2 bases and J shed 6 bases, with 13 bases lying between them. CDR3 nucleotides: TGTGCCAGCAGTTTAACACCGCGAAGGTCCGGGGAGCTGTTTTTT. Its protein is CASSLTPRRSGELFF.

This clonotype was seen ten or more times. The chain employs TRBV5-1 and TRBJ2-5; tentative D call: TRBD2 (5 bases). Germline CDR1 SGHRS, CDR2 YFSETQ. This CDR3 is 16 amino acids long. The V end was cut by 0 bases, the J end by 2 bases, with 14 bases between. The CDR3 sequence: CASSLAFERRQETQYF. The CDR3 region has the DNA TGCGCCAGCAGCTTGGCGTTCGAGCGGAGACAAGAGACCCAGTACTTC.

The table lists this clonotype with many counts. CDR3 sequence reads: CASSTSQPPQETQYF. The DNA for the CDR3 is TGTGCCAGCAGCACCAGTCAGCCTCCACAAGAGACCCAGTACTTC. The J gene is TRBJ2-5, the V gene TRBV7-6; no firm D call. The CDR3 totals 15 residues. Trimming pared 5 bases from V and 2 bases from J, leaving 15 bases between. CDR1 and CDR2 (germline): SGHVS, FNYEAQ.

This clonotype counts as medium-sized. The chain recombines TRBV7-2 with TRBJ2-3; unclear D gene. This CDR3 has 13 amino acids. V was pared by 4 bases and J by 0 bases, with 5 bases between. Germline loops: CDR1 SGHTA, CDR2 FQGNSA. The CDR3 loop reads CASSWGSTDTQYF. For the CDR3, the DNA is TGTGCCAGCAGCTGGGGTAGCACAGATACGCAGTATTTT.

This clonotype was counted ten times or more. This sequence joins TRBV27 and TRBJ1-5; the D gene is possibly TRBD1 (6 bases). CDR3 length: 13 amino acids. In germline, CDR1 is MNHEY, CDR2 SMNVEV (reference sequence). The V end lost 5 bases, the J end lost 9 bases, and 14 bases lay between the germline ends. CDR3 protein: CASSKGVDRPQHF. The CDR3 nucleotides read TGTGCCAGCAGTAAGGGGGTGGATCGGCCCCAGCATTTT.

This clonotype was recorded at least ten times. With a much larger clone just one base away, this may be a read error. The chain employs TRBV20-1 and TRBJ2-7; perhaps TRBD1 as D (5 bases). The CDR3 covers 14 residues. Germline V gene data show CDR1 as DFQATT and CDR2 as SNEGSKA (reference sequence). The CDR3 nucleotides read TGCAGTGCTAGTCAGGCAGGGAAGTCCTCCGAGCAGTACTTC. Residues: CSASQAGKSSEQYF.

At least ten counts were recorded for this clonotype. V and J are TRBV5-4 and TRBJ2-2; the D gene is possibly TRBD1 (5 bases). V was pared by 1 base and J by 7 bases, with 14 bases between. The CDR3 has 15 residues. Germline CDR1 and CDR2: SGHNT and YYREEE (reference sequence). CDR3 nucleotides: TGTGCCAGCAGCTTGATAACAGGATACATCGGGGAGCTGTTTTTT. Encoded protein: CASSLITGYIGELFF. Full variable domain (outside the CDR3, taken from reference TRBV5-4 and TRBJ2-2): ETGVTQSPTHLIKTRGQQVTLRCSSQSGHNTVSWYQQALGQGPQFIFQYYREEENGRGNFPPRFSGLQFPNYSSELNVNALELDDSALYLCASSLITGYIGELFFGEGSRLTVL.

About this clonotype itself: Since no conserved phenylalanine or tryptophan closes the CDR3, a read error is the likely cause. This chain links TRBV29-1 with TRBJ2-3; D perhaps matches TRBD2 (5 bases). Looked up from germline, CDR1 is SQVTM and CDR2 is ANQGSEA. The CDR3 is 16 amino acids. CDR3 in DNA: TGCAGCGTTGAAGATCTGGGGAGAAGAAGCACGGATACGCAGTATTGC. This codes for CSVEDLGRRSTDTQYC.

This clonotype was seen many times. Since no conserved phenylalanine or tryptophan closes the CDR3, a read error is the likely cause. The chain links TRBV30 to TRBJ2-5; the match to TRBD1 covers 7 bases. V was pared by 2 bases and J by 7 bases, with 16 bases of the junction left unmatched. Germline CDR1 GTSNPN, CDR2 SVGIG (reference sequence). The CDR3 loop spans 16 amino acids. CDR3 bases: TGTGCCTGGAGTCCCTCTCTACAGGGACAGTGGGGGACCCAGTACTCC. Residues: CAWSPSLQGQWGTQYS.

CDR3 coding DNA: TGTGCCAGCAGCCCTCAGGGGGAAGGGACTGAAGCTTTCTTT. Translating gives CASSPQGEGTEAFF. This chain joins TRBV16 and TRBJ1-1; TRBD1 matches 7 bases. Germline assignment: CDR1 KGHSY and CDR2 FQNENV. V lost 4 bases to trimming and J lost 5 bases; unmatched junction nucleotides: 7. This CDR3 spans 14 amino acids.